Sequencing of this T cell receptor beta chain was carried out in a study of OX40 agonist ivuxolimab in advanced cancers. Background on the study: Partial response was recorded in three patients: one hepatocellular carcinoma and two cutaneous melanoma cases.

Whole-study results and caveats: Some nonresponders additionally presented with little normalized T-cell clonal expansion.

Note on this clone: The antigen remains undetermined.

Profiled with immunoSEQ multiplex PCR; TCRdb holds only in-frame clones, not every one. This table has some 46,000 clones, 88% appearing once. V gave up 4 bases and J gave up 6 bases, with 19 bases separating them. The CDR3 extends over 15 amino acids. Germline assignment: CDR1 SGHAT and CDR2 FQNNGV. This chain joins TRBV11-2 and TRBJ2-7; maybe TRBD2 (7 bases). The receptor comes from an adult with an advanced solid tumor such as melanoma, head and neck, liver or kidney cancer. Sequencing was performed on CD4+ or CD8+ T cells sorted from blood, taken in a trial of the OX40 agonist ivuxolimab. For the CDR3, the DNA is TGTGCCAGCAGCTATATTGGGGGGGGCTTCCTCGAGCAGTACTTC. Translating it yields CASSYIGGGFLEQYF.